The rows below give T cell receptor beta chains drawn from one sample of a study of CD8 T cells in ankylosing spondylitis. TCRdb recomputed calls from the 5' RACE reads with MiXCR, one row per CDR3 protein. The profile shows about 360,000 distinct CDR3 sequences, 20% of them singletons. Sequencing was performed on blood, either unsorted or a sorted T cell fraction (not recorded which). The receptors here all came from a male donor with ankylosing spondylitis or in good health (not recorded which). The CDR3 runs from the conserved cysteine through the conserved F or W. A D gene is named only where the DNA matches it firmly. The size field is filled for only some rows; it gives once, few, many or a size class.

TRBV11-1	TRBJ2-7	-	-	CASTLGSQGAYEQYF	TGTGCCAGCACTTTAGGGTCGCAGGGCGCCTACGAGCAGTACTTC
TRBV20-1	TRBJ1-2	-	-	CSARGGGARPNGYTF	TGCAGTGCTAGAGGTGGGGGGGCGCGTCCGAATGGCTACACCTTC
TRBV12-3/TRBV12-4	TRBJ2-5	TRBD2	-	CASSIAGSGETQYF	TGTGCCAGCAGTATAGCGGGGTCGGGGGAGACCCAGTACTTC
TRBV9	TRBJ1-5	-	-	CASSPGVAGARNQPQHF	TGTGCCAGCAGCCCAGGGGTGGCCGGGGCCCGAAATCAGCCCCAGCATTTT
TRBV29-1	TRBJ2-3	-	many	CSVLGTNRDTQYF	TGCAGCGTCCTCGGGACCAACAGGGATACGCAGTATTTT
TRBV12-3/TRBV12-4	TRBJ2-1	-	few	CTRSLASQSRWAYNEQFF	TGTACCCGCAGTTTAGCTTCCCAGTCCCGGTGGGCCTACAATGAGCAGTTCTTC
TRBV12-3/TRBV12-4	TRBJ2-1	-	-	CASSFQTEQFF	TGTGCCAGCAGTTTCCAGACAGAGCAGTTCTTC
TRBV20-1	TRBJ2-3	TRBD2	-	CSARGLAGGRGVRTDTQYF	TGCAGTGCTAGAGGACTAGCGGGGGGGCGGGGAGTAAGGACAGATACGCAGTATTTT
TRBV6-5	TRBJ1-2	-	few	CASSYSSRATGYTF	TGTGCCAGCAGTTACTCGAGCAGGGCGACAGGCTACACCTTC
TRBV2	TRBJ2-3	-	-	CASTPGGTDTQYF	TGTGCCAGCACCCCAGGAGGCACAGATACGCAGTATTTT
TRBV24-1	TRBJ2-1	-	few	CATSDNVGPYNEQFF	TGTGCCACCAGTGACAATGTAGGTCCCTACAATGAGCAGTTCTTC
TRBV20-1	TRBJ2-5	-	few	CSARRRRTLYQETQYF	TGCAGTGCTCGACGCCGGAGGACCTTGTACCAAGAGACCCAGTACTTC
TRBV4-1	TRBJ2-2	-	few	CASSQGLFGMGELFF	TGCGCCAGCAGCCAAGGTTTATTCGGGATGGGGGAGCTGTTTTTT
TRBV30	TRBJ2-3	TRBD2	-	CAWGGSGGADTQYF	TGTGCCTGGGGGGGGAGCGGGGGAGCAGATACGCAGTATTTT
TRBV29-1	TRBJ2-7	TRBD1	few	CSVGVGTGAETEQYF	TGCAGCGTTGGGGTTGGGACAGGGGCGGAGACGGAGCAGTACTTC
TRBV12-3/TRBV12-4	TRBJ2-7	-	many	CASSPAGVEQYF	TGTGCCAGCAGTCCAGCAGGGGTCGAGCAGTACTTC
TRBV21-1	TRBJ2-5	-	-	CASSKVVSSFKQETQYF	TGTGCCAGCAGCAAAGTCGTTTCCAGTTTTAAACAAGAGACCCAGTACTTC
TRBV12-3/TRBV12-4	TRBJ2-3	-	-	CASSFSIGGTDTQYF	TGTGCCAGCAGTTTCAGCATTGGGGGCACAGATACGCAGTATTTT
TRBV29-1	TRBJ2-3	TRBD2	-	CSVSTSGGFTDTQYF	TGCAGCGTCTCAACTAGCGGGGGGTTCACAGATACGCAGTATTTT
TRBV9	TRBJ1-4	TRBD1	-	CASSLGTGLLRDEKLFF	TGTGCCAGCAGCCTCGGGACAGGGCTTCTGCGGGATGAAAAACTGTTTTTT
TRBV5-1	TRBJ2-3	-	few	CASSQPGDGTDTQYF	TGCGCCAGCAGCCAGCCGGGTGACGGCACAGATACGCAGTATTTT
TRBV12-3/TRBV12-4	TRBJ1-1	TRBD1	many	CASSSSGGNTEAFF	TGTGCCAGCAGTTCCTCAGGGGGGAACACTGAAGCTTTCTTT
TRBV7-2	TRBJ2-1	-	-	CASRDGSSYNEQFF	TGTGCCAGCAGAGACGGCAGCTCCTACAATGAGCAGTTCTTC
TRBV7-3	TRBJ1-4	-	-	CASSLFDGEKLFF	TGTGCCAGCAGCTTATTCGACGGCGAAAAACTGTTTTTT
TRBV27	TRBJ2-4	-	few	CASSPRQSDIQYF	TGTGCCAGCAGTCCACGACAGTCAGACATTCAGTACTTC
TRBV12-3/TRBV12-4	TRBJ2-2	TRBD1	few	CASSFTGGDTGELFF	TGTGCCAGCAGTTTCACAGGGGGCGACACCGGGGAGCTGTTTTTT
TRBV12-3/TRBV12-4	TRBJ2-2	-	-	CASSLRTTNTGELFF	TGTGCCAGCAGTTTAAGGACCACGAACACCGGGGAGCTGTTTTTT
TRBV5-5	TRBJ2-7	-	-	CASSQPSVYEQYF	TGTGCCAGCAGCCAACCCTCTGTGTACGAGCAGTACTTC
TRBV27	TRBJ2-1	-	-	CASLERGSYNEQFF	TGTGCCAGCCTCGAAAGAGGAAGCTACAATGAGCAGTTCTTC
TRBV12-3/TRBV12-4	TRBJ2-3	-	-	CASSLVQGLGFDTQYF	TGTGCCAGCAGTTTAGTTCAAGGTTTGGGCTTCGATACGCAGTATTTT
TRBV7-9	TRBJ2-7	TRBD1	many	CASSARDSYEQYF	TGTGCCAGCAGCGCCCGGGACAGCTACGAGCAGTACTTC
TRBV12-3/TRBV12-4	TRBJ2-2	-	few	CASSAYTGELFF	TGTGCCAGCAGTGCGTACACCGGGGAGCTGTTTTTT